These T cell receptor beta chains were read from a single sample in a study of T cell responses to AZD1222 COVID-19 vaccine. The table came from immunoSEQ multiplex PCR; TCRdb's copy has only in-frame clones and leaves some out. The sample yields 70,000 to 95,000 clones, 85% to 90% seen once. Here the sequenced sample was peripheral blood, taken 28 days after the second AZD1222 dose. These receptors originate from an adult who received the AZD1222 COVID-19 vaccine. The CDR3 runs from the conserved cysteine through the conserved F or W. A D gene is named only where the DNA matches it firmly.

j_gene,d_gene,v_gene,CDR3nt,CDR3aa
TRBJ1-3,.,TRBV3-1/TRBV3-2,TGTGCCAGCAGCCCGAATTATCAGGGGACTGGAAACACCATATATTTT,CASSPNYQGTGNTIYF
TRBJ2-2,TRBD2,TRBV9,TGTGCCAGCAGCGCCAGGGTCTTAGCGGGGTGGACCGGGGAGCTGTTTTTT,CASSARVLAGWTGELFF
TRBJ2-1,.,TRBV25-1,TGTGCCGAAGGTTACAGGGTACACAATGAGCAGTTCTTC,CAEGYRVHNEQFF
TRBJ1-4,.,TRBV18,TGTGCCAGCTCACCGATGTCAGGGGCAGGGGAAAAACTGTTTTTT,CASSPMSGAGEKLFF
TRBJ2-5,TRBD2,TRBV6-5,TGTGCCAGCAGTAATAAGCGGGGGGCCCAGACCCAGTACTTC,CASSNKRGAQTQYF
TRBJ2-1,TRBD2,TRBV5-6,TGTGCCAGCAGCTTGGCCCCGGGACTAGCGCAACGGGAGCAGTTCTTC,CASSLAPGLAQREQFF
TRBJ2-1,TRBD2,TRBV27,TGTGCCAGCAGTAGATCCCTGACTAGCGGAGCCAATGAGCAGTTCTTC,CASSRSLTSGANEQFF
TRBJ2-7,TRBD1,TRBV18,TGTGCCAGCTCTGAGGGGGCCAGCTCCTACGAGCAGTACTTC,CASSEGASSYEQYF
TRBJ2-1,TRBD2,TRBV2,TGTGCCAGCAGTGCGGTGACTAGCGGCTACAATGAGCAGTTCTTC,CASSAVTSGYNEQFF
TRBJ1-6,.,TRBV18,TGTGCCAGCTCCCTTCCCCGTTCACCCCTCCACTTT,CASSLPRSPLHF
TRBJ1-1,.,TRBV3-1/TRBV3-2,TGTGCCAGCAGCCAACGGGGGCAAGGAACTGAAGCTTTCTTT,CASSQRGQGTEAFF
TRBJ2-5,.,TRBV3-1/TRBV3-2,TGTGCCAGCAGCCAAGGTTACCAAGAGACCCAGTACTTC,CASSQGYQETQYF
TRBJ1-6,.,TRBV4-1,TGCGCCAGCAGCCAAGATCAGGGAAGCTCCTATAATTCACCCCTCCACTTT,CASSQDQGSSYNSPLHF
TRBJ1-6,.,TRBV7-2,TGTGCCAGCAGCACCAGGCCTCACAGTAATTCACCCCTCCACTTT,CASSTRPHSNSPLHF
TRBJ2-7,.,TRBV10-3,TGTGCCGTAGGACATCTTCCGAGCTCCTACGAGCAGTACTTC,CAVGHLPSSYEQYF
TRBJ1-5,.,TRBV6-5,TGTGCCAGCACGGGGCAGGGGAGTCAGCCCCAGCATTTT,CASTGQGSQPQHF
TRBJ2-2,TRBD2,TRBV10-2,TGCGCCAGCAGTGATCCAGCGGGGGGGCCAAGCGCCGGGGAGCTGTTTTTT,CASSDPAGGPSAGELFF
TRBJ1-5,.,TRBV30,TGTGCCTGGAGGGGCCCAGGCCCCAATCAGCCCCAGCATTTT,CAWRGPGPNQPQHF